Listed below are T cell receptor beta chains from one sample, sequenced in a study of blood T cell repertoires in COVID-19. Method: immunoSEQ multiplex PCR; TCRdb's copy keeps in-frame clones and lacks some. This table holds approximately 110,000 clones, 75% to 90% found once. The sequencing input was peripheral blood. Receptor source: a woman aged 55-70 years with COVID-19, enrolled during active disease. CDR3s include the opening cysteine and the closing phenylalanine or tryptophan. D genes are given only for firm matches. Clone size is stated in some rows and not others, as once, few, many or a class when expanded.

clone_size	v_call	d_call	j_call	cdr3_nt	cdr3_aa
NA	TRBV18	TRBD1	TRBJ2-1	TGTGCCAGCTTTGCCGGGACAGGTTACAATGAGCAGTTCTTC	CASFAGTGYNEQFF
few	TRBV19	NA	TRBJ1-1	TGTGCCAGTAGTATGCGGGTGAACACTGAAGCTTTCTTT	CASSMRVNTEAFF
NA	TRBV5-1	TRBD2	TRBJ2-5	TGCGCCAGCAGCTTGGGACTAGCCGGGGAGACCCAGTACTTC	CASSLGLAGETQYF
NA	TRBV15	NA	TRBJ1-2	TGTGCCACCAGCAGAGATTCCCCAGGAAGATATGGCTACACCTTC	CATSRDSPGRYGYTF
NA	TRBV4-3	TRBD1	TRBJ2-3	TGCGCCAGCAGCCGGGGGGACAGGGCCTCCGATACGCAGTATTTT	CASSRGDRASDTQYF
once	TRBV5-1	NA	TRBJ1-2	TGCGCCAGCAGCTTCGGGGAATCCATCTATGGCTACACCTTC	CASSFGESIYGYTF
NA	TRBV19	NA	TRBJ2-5	TGTGCCAGTAGTATAGGGCCCTTGGAGGAGACCCAGTACTTC	CASSIGPLEETQYF
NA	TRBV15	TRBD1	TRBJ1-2	TGTGCCACCAGCTCCCGGACAGGGGTCTATGGCTACACCTTC	CATSSRTGVYGYTF
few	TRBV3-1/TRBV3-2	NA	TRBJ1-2	TGTGCCAGCAGTACACAGAGTTATGGCTACACCTTC	CASSTQSYGYTF
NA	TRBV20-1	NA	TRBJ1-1	TGCAGTGCTCGCAGGGGTTTTGAAGCTTTCTTT	CSARRGFEAFF
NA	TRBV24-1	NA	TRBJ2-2	TGTGCCACCCTCGGATGGGGAGGCGGGGAGCTGTTTTTT	CATLGWGGGELFF
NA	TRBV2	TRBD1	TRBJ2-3	TGTGCCAGCAGTTTCGGACAGGGATTCACAGATACGCAGTATTTT	CASSFGQGFTDTQYF
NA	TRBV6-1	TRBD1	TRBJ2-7	TGTGCCAGCATCCTCACTCCGACAGGGGGCTACGAGCAGTACTTC	CASILTPTGGYEQYF
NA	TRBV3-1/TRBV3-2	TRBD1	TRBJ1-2	TGTGCCAGCAGCCAAGACTGGAGGGGGCGAGGCTACACCTTC	CASSQDWRGRGYTF
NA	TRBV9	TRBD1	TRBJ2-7	TGTGCCAGCAGCGTGGGACAGGGGGTTTACGAGCAGTACTTC	CASSVGQGVYEQYF
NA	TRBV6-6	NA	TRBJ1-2	TGTGCCAGCAGTCACTCAACAGGGTTTGGCTACACCTTC	CASSHSTGFGYTF
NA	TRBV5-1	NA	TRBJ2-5	TGCGCCAGCAGCGGGCGGGACAGATTAGTAGAGACCCAGTACTTC	CASSGRDRLVETQYF
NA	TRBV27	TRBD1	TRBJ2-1	TGTGCCAGCAGTTTTCGGACAGGGAGCAATGAGCAGTTCTTC	CASSFRTGSNEQFF
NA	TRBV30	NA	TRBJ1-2	TGTGCCTGGAGTCCCCCGACCCTCCACCAAGGACTCTATGGCTACACCTTC	CAWSPPTLHQGLYGYTF
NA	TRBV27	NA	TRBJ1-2	TGTGCCAGCAGTCGAACAGGGTCAGGCGGCTACACCTTC	CASSRTGSGGYTF
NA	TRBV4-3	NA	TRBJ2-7	TGCGCCAGCAGCCAAGATATCAGTTCCTACGAGCAGTACTTC	CASSQDISSYEQYF
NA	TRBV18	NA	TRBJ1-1	TGTGCCAGCCGACTGGGGAACACTGAAGCTTTCTTT	CASRLGNTEAFF
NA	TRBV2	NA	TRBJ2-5	TGTGCCAGCAGTGATGTAGTTAGTGAGACCCAGTACTTC	CASSDVVSETQYF
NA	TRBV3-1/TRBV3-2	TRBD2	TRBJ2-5	TGTGCCAGTGATATGCTAGCGGGGGGCGGGGAGACCCAGTACTTC	CASDMLAGGGETQYF
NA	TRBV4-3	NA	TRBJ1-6	TGCGCCAGCAGCCAAGAGGCTAGTGGCTCCTATAATTCACCCCTCCACTTT	CASSQEASGSYNSPLHF
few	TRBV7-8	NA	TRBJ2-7	TGTGCCAGCACAAAGGGGGTCGGGGCCTACGAGCAGTACTTC	CASTKGVGAYEQYF
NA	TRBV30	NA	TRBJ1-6	TGTGCCTCCTCAGCAGGGACCTATAATTCACCCCTCCACTTT	CASSAGTYNSPLHF
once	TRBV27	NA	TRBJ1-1	TGTGCCAGCAGTTTATGGCGGGGAACGACTTTCTTT	CASSLWRGTTFF
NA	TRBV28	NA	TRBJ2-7	TGTGCCAGCAGTTCCCCCCTGGGGCCGTTGTTCGAGCAGTACTTC	CASSSPLGPLFEQYF
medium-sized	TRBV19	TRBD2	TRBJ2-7	TGTGCCAGTAGGTTAGAGATTAGCGGGGCCGGATCCTACGAGCAGTACTTC	CASRLEISGAGSYEQYF
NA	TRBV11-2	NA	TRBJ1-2	TGTGCCAGCAGCTTAGTAGCCATCCGGCAGGGGCTGGCGGGCTATGGCTACACCTTC	CASSLVAIRQGLAGYGYTF
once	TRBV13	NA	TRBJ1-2	TGTGCCAGCAGCTTTGATGGCTACTATGGCTACACCTTC	CASSFDGYYGYTF
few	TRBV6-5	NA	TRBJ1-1	TGTGCCAGCAGTTCCTTCGACATGAACACTGAAGCTTTCTTT	CASSSFDMNTEAFF
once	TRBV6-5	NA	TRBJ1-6	TGTGCCAGCAGTTACTCGATAAGCCAGGGGAATTCACCCCTCCACTTT	CASSYSISQGNSPLHF
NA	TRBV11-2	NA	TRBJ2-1	TGTGCCAGCAGTTCCGGGGTTGAGCAGTTCTTC	CASSSGVEQFF
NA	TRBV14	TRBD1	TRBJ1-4	TGTGCCAGCAGCCCGAGACAGGGGGATGAAAAACTGTTTTTT	CASSPRQGDEKLFF
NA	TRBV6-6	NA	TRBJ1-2	TGTGCCAGCAGTGGACCGACAGCTAACTATGGCTACACCTTC	CASSGPTANYGYTF
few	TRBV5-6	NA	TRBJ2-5	TGTGCCAGCACCTCCCGTCGGGAGACCCAGTACTTC	CASTSRRETQYF
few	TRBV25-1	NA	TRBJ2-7	TGTGCCAGCAGACTCGGGACATCTTATTCCTACGAGCAGTACTTC	CASRLGTSYSYEQYF
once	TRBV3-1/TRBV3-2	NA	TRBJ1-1	TGTGCCAGCAACTCCGGAGGTACTGAAGCTTTCTTT	CASNSGGTEAFF
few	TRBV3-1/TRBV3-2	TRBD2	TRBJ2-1	TGTGCCAGCAGCCGTGGGACTAGCGGGGGCGGAAATGAGCAGTTCTTC	CASSRGTSGGGNEQFF
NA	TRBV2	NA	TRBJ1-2	TGTGCCAGCAACACAGGGATTTGGGGCTACACCTTC	CASNTGIWGYTF
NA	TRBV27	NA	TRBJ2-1	TGTGCCAGCAGTCAACAGGCCTCCTACAATGAGCAGTTCTTC	CASSQQASYNEQFF
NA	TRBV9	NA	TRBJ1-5	TGTGCCAGCAGCGAGGGACTTAGCAATCAGCCCCAGCATTTT	CASSEGLSNQPQHF
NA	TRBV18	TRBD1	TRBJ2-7	TGTGCCAGCTCACTATACGGACAGGGTCAGTCGAGCGAGCAGTACTTC	CASSLYGQGQSSEQYF
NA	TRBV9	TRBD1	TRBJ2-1	TGTGCCAGCAGCGGAATGGGACAGGGCGCCCACAATGAGCAGTTCTTC	CASSGMGQGAHNEQFF
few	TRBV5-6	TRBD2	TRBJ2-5	TGTGCCAGCAGCTTGTGGGGGGGAGAGACCCAGTACTTC	CASSLWGGETQYF
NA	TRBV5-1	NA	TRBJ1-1	TGCGCCAGCAGCTTGGGTGTAAACACTGAAGCTTTCTTT	CASSLGVNTEAFF
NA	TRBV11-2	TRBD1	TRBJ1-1	TGTGCCAGCAGCTTGGGACAGGGGAGGAACACTGAAGCTTTCTTT	CASSLGQGRNTEAFF
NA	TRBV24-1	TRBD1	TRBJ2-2	TGTGCCACCAGTGAGGGGGACAGGGGGAACACCGGGGAGCTGTTTTTT	CATSEGDRGNTGELFF
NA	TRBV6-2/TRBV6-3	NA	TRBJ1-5	TGTGCCAGCAGCCTCTATACTGAGAATCAGCCCCAGCATTTT	CASSLYTENQPQHF
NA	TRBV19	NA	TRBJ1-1	TGTGCCAGTAGTATACCCCCTTGGTACGACGCCCGGGACACTGAAGCTTTCTTT	CASSIPPWYDARDTEAFF
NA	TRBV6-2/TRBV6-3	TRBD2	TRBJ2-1	TGTGCCAGCAGTTTCTCCTGGCGGGGGGGCCTCAATGAGCAGTTCTTC	CASSFSWRGGLNEQFF
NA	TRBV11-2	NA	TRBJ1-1	TGTGCCAGCAGCTTCCACAGGACAGCGAACACTGAAGCTTTCTTT	CASSFHRTANTEAFF